The 2 T cell receptor beta chains below were found in one sample sequenced in a study of cytomegalovirus exposure and HLA in healthy donors. This PCR relied on a set of 60 Vbeta primers and 13 Jbeta primers. Libraries were prepared by immunoSEQ multiplex PCR; TCRdb keeps only in-frame clonotypes and omits some of them. The sample carries approximately 110,000 clones, approximately 73% recorded once. Specimen: PBMCs. These receptors were obtained from a man aged 55-75 years in good health and CMV-seropositive.

This clone appeared once. The chain recombines TRBV28 with TRBJ1-4; D call uncertain. Trimming left V 11 bases short and J 2 bases short, with 27 bases between. The CDR3 length is 18 residues. CDR1 MDHEN and CDR2 SYDVKM come from the germline V gene. CDR3 protein: CAVVTREHLDGTNEKLFF. The CDR3 coding sequence is TGTGCCGTCGTCACACGGGAACACCTTGATGGGACTAATGAAAAACTGTTTTTT.

DNA for the CDR3: TGTGCCAGCAGTGATCCACGGACAGGGGATGACAATGAGCAGTTCTTC. It is translated as CASSDPRTGDDNEQFF. J is TRBJ2-1 and V is TRBV6-1; TRBD1 aligns across 9 bases. CDR1 and CDR2 (germline): MNHNS, SASEGT. The CDR3 extends over 16 amino acids. Trimming at V came to 3 bases and at J to 5 bases, leaving 8 bases not matched to a gene.